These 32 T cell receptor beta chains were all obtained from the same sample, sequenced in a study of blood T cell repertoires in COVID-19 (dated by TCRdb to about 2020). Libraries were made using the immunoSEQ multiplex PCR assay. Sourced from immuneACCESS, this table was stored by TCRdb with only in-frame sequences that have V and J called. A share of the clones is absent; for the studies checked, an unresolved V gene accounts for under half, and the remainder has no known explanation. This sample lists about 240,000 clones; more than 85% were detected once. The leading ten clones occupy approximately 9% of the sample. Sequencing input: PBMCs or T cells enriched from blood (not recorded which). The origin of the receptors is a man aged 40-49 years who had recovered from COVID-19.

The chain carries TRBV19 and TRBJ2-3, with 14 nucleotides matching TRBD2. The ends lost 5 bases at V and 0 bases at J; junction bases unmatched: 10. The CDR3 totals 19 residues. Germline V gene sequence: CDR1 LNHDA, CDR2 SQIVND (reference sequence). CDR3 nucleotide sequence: TGTGCCAGTAGTCCAGATGGGACTAGCGGGGGTTATAGCACAGATACGCAGTATTTT. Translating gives CASSPDGTSGGYSTDTQYF.

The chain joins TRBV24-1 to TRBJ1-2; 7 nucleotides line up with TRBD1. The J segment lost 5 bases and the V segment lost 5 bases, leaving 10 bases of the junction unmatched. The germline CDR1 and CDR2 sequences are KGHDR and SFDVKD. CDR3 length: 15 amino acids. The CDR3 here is CATSGARQGLYGYTF. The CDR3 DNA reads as TGTGCCACCAGTGGAGCCCGACAGGGCCTTTATGGCTACACCTTC.

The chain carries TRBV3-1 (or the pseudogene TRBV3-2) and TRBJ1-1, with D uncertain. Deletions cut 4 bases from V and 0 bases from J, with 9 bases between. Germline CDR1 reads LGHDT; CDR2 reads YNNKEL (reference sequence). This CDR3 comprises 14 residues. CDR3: CASSLQRVNTEAFF. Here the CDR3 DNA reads TGTGCCAGCAGCCTTCAGCGAGTGAACACTGAAGCTTTCTTT.

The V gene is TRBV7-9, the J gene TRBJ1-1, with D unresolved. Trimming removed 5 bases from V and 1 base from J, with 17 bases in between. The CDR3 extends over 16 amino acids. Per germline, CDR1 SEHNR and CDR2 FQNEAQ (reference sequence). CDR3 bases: TGTGCCAGCAGCCCCAATTCAGGCATCGGGAACACTGAAGCTTTCTTT. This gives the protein CASSPNSGIGNTEAFF.

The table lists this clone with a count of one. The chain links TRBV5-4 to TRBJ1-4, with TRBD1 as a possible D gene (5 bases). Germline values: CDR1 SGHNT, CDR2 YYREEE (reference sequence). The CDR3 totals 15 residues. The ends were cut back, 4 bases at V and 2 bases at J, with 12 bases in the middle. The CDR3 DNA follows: TGTGCCAGCAGCCCTTCGGGGGTCACTAATGAAAAACTGTTTTTT. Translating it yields CASSPSGVTNEKLFF.

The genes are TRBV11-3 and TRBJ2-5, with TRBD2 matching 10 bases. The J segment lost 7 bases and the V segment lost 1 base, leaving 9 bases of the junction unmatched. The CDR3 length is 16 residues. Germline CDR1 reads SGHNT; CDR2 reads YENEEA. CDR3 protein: CASSLGLAGGTGTQYF. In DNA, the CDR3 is TGTGCCAGCAGCTTAGGGTTAGCGGGGGGCACCGGGACCCAGTACTTC.

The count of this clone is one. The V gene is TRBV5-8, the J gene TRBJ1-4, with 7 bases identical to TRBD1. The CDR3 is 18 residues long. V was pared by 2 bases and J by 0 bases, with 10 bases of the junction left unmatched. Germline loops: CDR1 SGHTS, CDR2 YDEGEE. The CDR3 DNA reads TGTGCCAGCAGCTTAACCGGGGACAGTTTCACAACTAATGAAAAACTGTTTTTT. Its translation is CASSLTGDSFTTNEKLFF.

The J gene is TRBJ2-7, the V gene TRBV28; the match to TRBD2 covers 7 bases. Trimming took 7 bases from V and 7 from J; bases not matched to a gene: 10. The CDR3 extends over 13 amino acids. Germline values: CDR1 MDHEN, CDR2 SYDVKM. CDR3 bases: TGTGCCAGCATCTTGGAGGGAGGGATTGAGCAGTACTTC. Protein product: CASILEGGIEQYF.

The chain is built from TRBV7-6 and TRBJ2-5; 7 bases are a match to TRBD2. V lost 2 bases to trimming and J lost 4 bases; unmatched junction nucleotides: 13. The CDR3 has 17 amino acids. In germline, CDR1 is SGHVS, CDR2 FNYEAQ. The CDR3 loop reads CASSLYPSGARGETQYF. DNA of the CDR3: TGTGCCAGCAGCTTATATCCTAGCGGCGCAAGAGGAGAGACCCAGTACTTC.

Written as DNA, the CDR3 is TGTGCCAGCAGCATGGGACAAATTGAAGCTTTCTTT. This gives the protein CASSMGQIEAFF. The V and J genes are TRBV5-4 and TRBJ1-1, with D perhaps TRBD1 (6 bases). The germline CDR1 and CDR2 sequences are SGHNT and YYREEE (reference sequence). There are 12 residues in the CDR3. V dropped 4 bases and J dropped 7 bases, with 11 bases sitting between them.

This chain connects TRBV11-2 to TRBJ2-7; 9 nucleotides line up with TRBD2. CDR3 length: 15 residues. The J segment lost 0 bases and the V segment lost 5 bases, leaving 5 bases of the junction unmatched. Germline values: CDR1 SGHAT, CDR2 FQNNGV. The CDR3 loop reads CASSRQRGDSYEQYF. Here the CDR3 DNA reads TGTGCCAGCAGCCGACAGCGGGGGGACTCCTACGAGCAGTACTTC.

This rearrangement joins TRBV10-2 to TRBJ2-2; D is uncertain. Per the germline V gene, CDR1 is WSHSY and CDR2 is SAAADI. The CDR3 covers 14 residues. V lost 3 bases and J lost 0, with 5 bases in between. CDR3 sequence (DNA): TGCGCCAGCAGTGACAGTTCGAACACCGGGGAGCTGTTTTTT. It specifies CASSDSSNTGELFF.

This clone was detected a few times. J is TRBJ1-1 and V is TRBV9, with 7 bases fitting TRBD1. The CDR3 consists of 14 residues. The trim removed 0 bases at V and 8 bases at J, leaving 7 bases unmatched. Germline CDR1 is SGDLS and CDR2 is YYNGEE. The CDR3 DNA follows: TGTGCCAGCAGCGTAGACGGTTTGGACAGGGAAGCTTTCTTT. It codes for CASSVDGLDREAFF.

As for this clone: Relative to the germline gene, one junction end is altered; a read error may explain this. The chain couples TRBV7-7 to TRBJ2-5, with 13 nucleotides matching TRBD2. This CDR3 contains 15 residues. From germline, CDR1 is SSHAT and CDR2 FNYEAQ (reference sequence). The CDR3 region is CASSQGLAGKETQYF. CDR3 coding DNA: TGTGCTAGCAGCCAGGGACTAGCGGGGAAAGAGACCCAGTACTTC.

The CDR3 region has the DNA TGTGCCAGTAGTATACAGGGACTCGACTATGGCTACACCTTC. Its translation: CASSIQGLDYGYTF. The chain joins TRBV19 to TRBJ1-2, with D perhaps matching TRBD1 (5 bases). The CDR3 extends over 14 amino acids. Germline-derived CDR1 and CDR2 are LNHDA and SQIVND (reference sequence). Trimming removed 2 bases at V and 3 bases at J, with 10 bases between.

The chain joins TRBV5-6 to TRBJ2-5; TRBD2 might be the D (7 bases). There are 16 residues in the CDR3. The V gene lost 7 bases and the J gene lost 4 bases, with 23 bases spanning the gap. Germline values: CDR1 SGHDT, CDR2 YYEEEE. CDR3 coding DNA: TGTGCCAGCTACGCTACCCGCAGGGGAGGGAGAGAGACCCAGTACTTC. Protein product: CASYATRRGGRETQYF. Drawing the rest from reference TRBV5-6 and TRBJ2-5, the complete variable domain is DAGVTQSPTHLIKTRGQQVTLRCSPKSGHDTVSWYQQALGQGPQFIFQYYEEEERQRGNFPDRFSGHQFPNYSSELNVNALLLGDSALYLCASYATRRGGRETQYFGPGTRLLVL.

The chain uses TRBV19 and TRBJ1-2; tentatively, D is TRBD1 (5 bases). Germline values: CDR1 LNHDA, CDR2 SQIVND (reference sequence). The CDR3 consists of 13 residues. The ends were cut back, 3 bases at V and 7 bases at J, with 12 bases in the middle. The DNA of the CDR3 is TGTGCCAGTAGTATCCAGGGACTGGGTGGCTACACCTTC. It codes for CASSIQGLGGYTF.

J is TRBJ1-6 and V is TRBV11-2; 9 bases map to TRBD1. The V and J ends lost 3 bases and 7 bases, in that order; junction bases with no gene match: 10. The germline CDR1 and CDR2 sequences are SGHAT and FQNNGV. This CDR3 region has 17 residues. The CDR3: CASSFSGQGWGNSPLHF. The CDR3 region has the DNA TGTGCCAGCAGCTTTTCGGGACAGGGCTGGGGGAATTCACCCCTCCACTTT.

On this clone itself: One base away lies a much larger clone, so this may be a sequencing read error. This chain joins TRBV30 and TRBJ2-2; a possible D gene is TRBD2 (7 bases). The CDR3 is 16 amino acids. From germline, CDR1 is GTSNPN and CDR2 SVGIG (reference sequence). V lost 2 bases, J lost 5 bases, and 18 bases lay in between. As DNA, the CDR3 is TGTGCCTGGAGTCCCGGTGGGGGGGCTAGGACCGGGGAGCTGTTTTTT. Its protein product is CAWSPGGGARTGELFF.

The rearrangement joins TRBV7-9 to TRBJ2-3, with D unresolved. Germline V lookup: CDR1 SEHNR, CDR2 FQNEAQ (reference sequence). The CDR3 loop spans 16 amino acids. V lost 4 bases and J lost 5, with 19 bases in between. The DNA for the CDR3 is TGTGCCAGCAGCTCCGCCCCCCACGGGTTGGAAGATACGCAGTATTTT. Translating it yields CASSSAPHGLEDTQYF.

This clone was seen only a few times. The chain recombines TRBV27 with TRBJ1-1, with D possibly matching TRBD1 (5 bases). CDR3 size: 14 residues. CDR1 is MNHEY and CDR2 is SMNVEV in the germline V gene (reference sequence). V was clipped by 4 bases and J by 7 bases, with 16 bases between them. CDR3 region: CASSSPIRQIEAFF. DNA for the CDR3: TGTGCCAGCAGTTCCCCCATACGACAGATTGAAGCTTTCTTT.

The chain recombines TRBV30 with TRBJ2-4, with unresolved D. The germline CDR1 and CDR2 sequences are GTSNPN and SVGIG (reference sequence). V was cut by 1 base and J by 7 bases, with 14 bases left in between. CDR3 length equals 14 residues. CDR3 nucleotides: TGTGCCTGGAGTGATCAGGTCGGCGCGAACATTCAGTACTTC. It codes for CAWSDQVGANIQYF.

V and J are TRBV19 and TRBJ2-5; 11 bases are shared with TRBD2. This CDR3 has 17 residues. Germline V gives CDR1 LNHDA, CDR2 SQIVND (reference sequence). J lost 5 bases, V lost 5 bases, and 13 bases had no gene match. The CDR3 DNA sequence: TGTGCCAGTAGTTCACCAAAACCCGGGACTAGCGGTGAGACCCAGTACTTC. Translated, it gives CASSSPKPGTSGETQYF.

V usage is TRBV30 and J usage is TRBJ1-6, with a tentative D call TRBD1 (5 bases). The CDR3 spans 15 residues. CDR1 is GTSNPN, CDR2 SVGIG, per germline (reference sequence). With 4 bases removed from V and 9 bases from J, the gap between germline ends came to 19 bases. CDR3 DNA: TGTGCCTGGATAGGAGGGGCAGGTCATGGTTCACCCCTCCACTTT. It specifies CAWIGGAGHGSPLHF. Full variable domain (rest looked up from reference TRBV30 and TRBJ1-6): SQTIHQWPATLVQPVGSPLSLECTVEGTSNPNLYWYRQAAGRGLQLLFYSVGIGQISSEVPQNLSASRPQDRQFILSSKKLLLSDSGFYLCAWIGGAGHGSPLHFGNGTRLTVT.

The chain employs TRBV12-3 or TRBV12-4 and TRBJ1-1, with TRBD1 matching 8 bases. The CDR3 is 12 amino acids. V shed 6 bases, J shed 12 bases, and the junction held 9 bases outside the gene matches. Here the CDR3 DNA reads TGTGCCAGCAGCGGAGGGAACAGGGGGACTTTCTTT. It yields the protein CASSGGNRGTFF.

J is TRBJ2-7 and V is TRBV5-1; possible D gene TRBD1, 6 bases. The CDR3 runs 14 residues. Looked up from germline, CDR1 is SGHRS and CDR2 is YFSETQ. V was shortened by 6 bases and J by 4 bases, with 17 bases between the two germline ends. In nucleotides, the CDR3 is TGCGCCAGCACGGCTGGGGGCCTCGAGTACGAGCAGTACTTC. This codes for CASTAGGLEYEQYF.

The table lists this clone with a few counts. The CDR3: CSVVPGVSTDTQYF. The DNA for the CDR3 is TGCAGCGTTGTTCCAGGGGTTAGCACAGATACGCAGTATTTT. The V gene is TRBV29-1, the J gene TRBJ2-3, with a possible D match to TRBD1 (6 bases). Germline assignment: CDR1 SQVTM and CDR2 ANQGSEA. V was clipped by 4 bases and J by 0 bases, with 11 bases between them. CDR3 length: 14 amino acids.

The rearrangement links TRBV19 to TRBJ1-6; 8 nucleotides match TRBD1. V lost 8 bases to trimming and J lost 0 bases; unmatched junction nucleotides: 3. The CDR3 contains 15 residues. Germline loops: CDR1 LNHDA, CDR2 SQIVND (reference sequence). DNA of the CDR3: TGTGCCAGTCGGACAGGGAGCTCCTATAATTCACCCCTCCACTTT. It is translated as CASRTGSSYNSPLHF. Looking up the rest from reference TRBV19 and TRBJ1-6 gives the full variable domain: DGGITQSPKYLFRKEGQNVTLSCEQNLNHDAMYWYRQDPGQGLRLIYYSQIVNDFQKGDIAEGYSVSREKKESFPLTVTSAQKNPTAFYLCASRTGSSYNSPLHFGNGTRLTVT.

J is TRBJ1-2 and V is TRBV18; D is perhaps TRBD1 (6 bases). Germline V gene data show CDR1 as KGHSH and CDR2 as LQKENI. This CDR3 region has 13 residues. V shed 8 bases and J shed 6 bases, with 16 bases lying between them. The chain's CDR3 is CASLVAGDDGYTF. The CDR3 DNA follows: TGTGCCAGCCTCGTTGCAGGGGACGATGGCTACACCTTC.

The CDR3 region is CSVVPDRGRDTEAFF. The DNA of the CDR3 is TGCAGCGTTGTTCCGGACAGGGGAAGAGACACTGAAGCTTTCTTT. The V gene is TRBV29-1, the J gene TRBJ1-1, with 9 bases matching TRBD1. The V gene's germline CDR1 is SQVTM and CDR2 ANQGSEA. With 4 bases clipped from V and 3 bases from J, the junction kept 9 bases outside the gene matches. This CDR3 is 15 amino acids long.

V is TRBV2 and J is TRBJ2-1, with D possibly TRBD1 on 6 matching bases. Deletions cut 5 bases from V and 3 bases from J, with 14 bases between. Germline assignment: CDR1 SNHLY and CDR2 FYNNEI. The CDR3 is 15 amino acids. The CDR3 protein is CASSLQGNGYNEQFF. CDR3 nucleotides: TGTGCCAGCAGTCTACAGGGAAACGGCTACAATGAGCAGTTCTTC.

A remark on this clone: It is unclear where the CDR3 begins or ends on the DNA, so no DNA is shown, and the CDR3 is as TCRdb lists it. CDR3 sequence reads: CASFGQGDRHYEQYF. The chain is built from TRBV21-1 and TRBJ2-7; the D segment call TRBD1 is taken from the table without a DNA check. TRBV21-1 is a pseudogene locus. With termini counted, the CDR3 has 15 amino acids.